This T cell receptor beta chain derives from a study of regulatory T cells in long-lasting Graves disease. Study-level information: Patients newly diagnosed with Graves' had been on antithyroid drugs for under 3 months.

Arm-PCR with iRepertoire HTBI primers amplified the CDR3 regions for these TCR beta libraries. TCRdb redid the calling of the multiplex PCR reads with MiXCR, one entry per CDR3 protein. The data contain hundreds of thousands of distinct CDR3 sequences, around a sixth of them seen just once; the ten biggest clones take up over 20%. As to time point: newly diagnosed GD, antithyroid drugs for less than 3 months. Construction of the TCR library relied on RNA isolated from PBMCs. There are many counts of this clonotype. The CDR3 runs 15 residues. Germline V gene sequence: CDR1 SGHRS, CDR2 YFSETQ. V lost 2 bases, J lost 6 bases, and 11 bases stayed unmatched.

The source was peripheral blood mononuclear cells (PBMCs), collected at new diagnosis, from a patient treated with antithyroid drugs. This clonotype was sampled from a female donor with Graves disease. This chain joins TRBV5-1 and TRBJ2-7, with 7 nucleotides matching TRBD2. CDR3 in DNA: TGCGCCAGCAGCTTTCCACTAGCGAAGGGGATCGAGCAGTACTTC. This gives the protein CASSFPLAKGIEQYF.